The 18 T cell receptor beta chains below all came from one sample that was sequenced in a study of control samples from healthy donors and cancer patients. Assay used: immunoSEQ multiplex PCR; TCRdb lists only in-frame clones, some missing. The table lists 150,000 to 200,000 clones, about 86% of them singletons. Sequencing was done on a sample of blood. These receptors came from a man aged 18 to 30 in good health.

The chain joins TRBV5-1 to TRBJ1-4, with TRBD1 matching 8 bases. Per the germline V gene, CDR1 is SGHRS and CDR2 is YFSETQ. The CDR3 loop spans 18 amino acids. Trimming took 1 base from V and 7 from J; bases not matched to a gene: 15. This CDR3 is CASSLPEAGGKRAEKLFF. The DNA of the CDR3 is TGCGCCAGCAGCTTGCCCGAGGCAGGGGGCAAGAGGGCTGAAAAACTGTTTTTT.

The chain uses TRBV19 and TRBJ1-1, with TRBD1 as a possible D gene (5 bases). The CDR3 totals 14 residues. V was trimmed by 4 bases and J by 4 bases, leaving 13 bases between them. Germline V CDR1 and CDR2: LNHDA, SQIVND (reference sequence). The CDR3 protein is CASSSPMGGTEAFF. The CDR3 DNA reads TGTGCCAGTAGTAGCCCAATGGGGGGCACTGAAGCTTTCTTT.

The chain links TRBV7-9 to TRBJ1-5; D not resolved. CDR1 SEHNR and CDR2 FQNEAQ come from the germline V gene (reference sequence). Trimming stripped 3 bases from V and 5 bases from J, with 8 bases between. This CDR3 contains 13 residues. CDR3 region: CASSFASDQPQHF. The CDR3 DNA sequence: TGTGCCAGCAGCTTTGCATCTGATCAGCCCCAGCATTTT. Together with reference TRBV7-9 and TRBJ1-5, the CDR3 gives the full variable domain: DTGVSQNPRHKITKRGQNVTFRCDPISEHNRLYWYRQTLGQGPEFLTYFQNEAQLEKSRLLSDRFSAERPKGSFSTLEIQRTEQGDSAMYLCASSFASDQPQHFGDGTRLSIL.

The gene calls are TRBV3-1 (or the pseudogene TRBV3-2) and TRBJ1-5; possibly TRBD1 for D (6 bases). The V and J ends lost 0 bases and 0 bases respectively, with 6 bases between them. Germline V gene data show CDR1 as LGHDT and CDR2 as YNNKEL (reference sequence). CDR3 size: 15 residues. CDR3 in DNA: TGTGCCAGCAGCCAAGAAGGGGGTAGCAATCAGCCCCAGCATTTT. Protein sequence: CASSQEGGSNQPQHF.

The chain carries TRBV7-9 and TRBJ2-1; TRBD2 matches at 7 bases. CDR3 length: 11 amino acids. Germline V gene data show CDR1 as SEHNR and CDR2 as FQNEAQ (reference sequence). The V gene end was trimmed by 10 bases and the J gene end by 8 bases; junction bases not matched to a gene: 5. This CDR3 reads CATGGFDEQFF. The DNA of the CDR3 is TGTGCCACCGGGGGGTTCGATGAGCAGTTCTTC.

The CDR3 spells CASSLTVLSYNEQFF. As DNA, the CDR3 is TGTGCCAGCAGCTTGACAGTTCTATCCTACAATGAGCAGTTCTTC. The rearrangement uses TRBV5-5 and TRBJ2-1; D ambiguous. The CDR3 runs 15 residues. Trimming stripped 1 base from V and 1 base from J, with 9 bases between. Germline CDR1 reads SGHKS; CDR2 reads YYEKEE (reference sequence).

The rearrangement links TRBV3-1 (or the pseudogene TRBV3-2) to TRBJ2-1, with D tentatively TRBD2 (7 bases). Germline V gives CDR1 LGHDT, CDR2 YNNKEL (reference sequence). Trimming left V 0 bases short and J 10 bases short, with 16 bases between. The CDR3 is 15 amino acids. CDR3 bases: TGTGCCAGCAGCCAAGAATGGGGGGGCCGGGTGGAGCAGTTCTTC. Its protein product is CASSQEWGGRVEQFF.

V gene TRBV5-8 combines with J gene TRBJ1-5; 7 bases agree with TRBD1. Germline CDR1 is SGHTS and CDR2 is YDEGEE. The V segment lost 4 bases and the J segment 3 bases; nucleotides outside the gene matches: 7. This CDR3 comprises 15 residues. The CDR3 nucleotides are TGTGCCAGCAGCCCAACCGGGACAGTCAATCAGCCCCAGCATTTT. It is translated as CASSPTGTVNQPQHF.

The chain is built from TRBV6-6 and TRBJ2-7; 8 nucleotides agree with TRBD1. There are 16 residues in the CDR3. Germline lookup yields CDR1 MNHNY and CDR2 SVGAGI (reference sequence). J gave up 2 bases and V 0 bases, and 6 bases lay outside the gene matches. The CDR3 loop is CASSYSPTGATYEQYF. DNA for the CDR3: TGTGCCAGCAGTTACTCCCCGACAGGGGCAACCTACGAGCAGTACTTC.

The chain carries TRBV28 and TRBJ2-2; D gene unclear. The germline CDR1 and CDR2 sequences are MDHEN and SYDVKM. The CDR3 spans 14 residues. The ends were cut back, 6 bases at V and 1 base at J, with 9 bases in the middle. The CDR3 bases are TGTGCCAGCAGACCCGGCCAGAACACCGGGGAGCTGTTTTTT. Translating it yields CASRPGQNTGELFF.

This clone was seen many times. CDR3 bases: TGTGCCAGTAGAAGAGAGACAGGGGGCAATCAGCCCCAGCATTTT. Encoded protein: CASRRETGGNQPQHF. This chain joins TRBV19 and TRBJ1-5; 8 nucleotides align to TRBD1. From germline, CDR1 is LNHDA and CDR2 SQIVND (reference sequence). Trimming took 6 bases from V and 2 from J; bases not matched to a gene: 6. The CDR3 is 15 amino acids.

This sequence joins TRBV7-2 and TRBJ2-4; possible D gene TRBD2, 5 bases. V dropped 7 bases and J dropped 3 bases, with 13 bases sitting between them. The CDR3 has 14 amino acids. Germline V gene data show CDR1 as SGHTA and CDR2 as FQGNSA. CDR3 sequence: CASINGLVKNIQYF. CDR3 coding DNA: TGTGCCAGCATTAACGGACTGGTCAAAAACATTCAGTACTTC. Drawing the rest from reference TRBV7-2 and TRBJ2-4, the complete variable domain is GAGVSQSPSNKVTEKGKDVELRCDPISGHTALYWYRQSLGQGLEFLIYFQGNSAPDKSGLPSDRFSAERTGGSVSTLTIQRTQQEDSAVYLCASINGLVKNIQYFGAGTRLSVL.

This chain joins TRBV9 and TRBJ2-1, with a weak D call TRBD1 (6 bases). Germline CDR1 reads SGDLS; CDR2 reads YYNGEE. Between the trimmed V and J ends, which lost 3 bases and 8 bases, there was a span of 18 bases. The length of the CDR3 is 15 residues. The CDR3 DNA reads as TGTGCCAGCAGCGCCCAGACAGGCGGTGTCGATGAGCAGTTCTTC. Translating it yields CASSAQTGGVDEQFF.

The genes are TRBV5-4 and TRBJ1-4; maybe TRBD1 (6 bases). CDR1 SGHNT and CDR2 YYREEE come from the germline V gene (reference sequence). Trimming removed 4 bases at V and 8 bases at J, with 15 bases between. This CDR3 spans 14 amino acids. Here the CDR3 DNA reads TGTGCCAGCAGCCTTCAGGGGACGGCCGAAAAACTGTTTTTT. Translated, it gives CASSLQGTAEKLFF.

The CDR3: CASSAGGGRTDTQYF. The CDR3 DNA reads as TGTGCCAGCAGCGCCGGGGGGGGCCGCACAGATACGCAGTATTTT. This chain links TRBV9 with TRBJ2-3; the match to TRBD2 covers 8 bases. The CDR3 loop spans 15 amino acids. V trimming: 3 bases; J trimming: 1 base; junction bases outside the gene matches: 4. Per germline, CDR1 SGDLS and CDR2 YYNGEE.

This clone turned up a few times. CDR3 residues: CASSVIAGGPDTQYF. DNA of the CDR3: TGTGCCAGCAGCGTAATAGCGGGGGGGCCGGATACGCAGTATTTT. The chain recombines TRBV9 with TRBJ2-3; 11 positions match TRBD2. With 1 base clipped from V and 6 bases from J, the junction kept 4 bases outside the gene matches. CDR1 SGDLS and CDR2 YYNGEE come from the germline V gene. CDR3 length: 15 residues.

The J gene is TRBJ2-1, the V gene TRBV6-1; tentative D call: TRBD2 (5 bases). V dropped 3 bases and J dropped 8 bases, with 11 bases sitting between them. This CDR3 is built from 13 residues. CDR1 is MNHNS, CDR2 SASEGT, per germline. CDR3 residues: CASSEFSADEQFF. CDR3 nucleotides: TGTGCCAGCAGTGAGTTTAGCGCCGATGAGCAGTTCTTC.

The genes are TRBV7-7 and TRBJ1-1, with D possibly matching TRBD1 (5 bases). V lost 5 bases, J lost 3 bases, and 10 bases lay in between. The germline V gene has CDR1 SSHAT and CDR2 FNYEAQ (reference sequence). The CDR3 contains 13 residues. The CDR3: CASSHSRDTEAFF. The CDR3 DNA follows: TGTGCCAGCAGCCATAGCAGGGACACTGAAGCTTTCTTT.